Sequencing of this TCR beta chain was carried out in a study of regulatory T cells in long-lasting Graves disease. This clonotype was recorded a few times. Antigen specificity is unknown. Broader study findings: Favored usage of TRBV28, TRBJ1-2 and TRBJ2-5 was recorded in persistent disease. Small numbers of samples may have cut accuracy.

Trimming took 6 bases from V and 0 from J, leaving 10 bases between them. The CDR3 loop spans 14 amino acids. Germline-derived CDR1 and CDR2 are KGHSH and LQKENI. Indicated time point: newly diagnosed GD, antithyroid drugs for less than 3 months. The TCR library was made from RNA that had been extracted from PBMCs in TRIzol. Relying on iRepertoire HTBI primers and Arm-PCR of CDR3 regions, the team built TCR beta libraries. TCRdb used MiXCR to reprocess the multiplex PCR reads, holding one entry per CDR3 protein. The sample carries 450,000 to 600,000 distinct CDR3 sequences, less than 15% recorded once. These records were also assigned to another study, of T cells in Graves' hyperthyroidism and ophthalmopathy. That source notes: Blood held most thyroid clonotypes expanded above 0.001 frequency.

The chain joins TRBV18 to TRBJ2-3; D unresolved. The sequencing here drew on peripheral blood mononuclear cells (PBMCs), taken at new diagnosis, from a patient treated with antithyroid drugs. This receptor was identified in a man younger than 45 with Graves disease. CDR3 protein: CASSATGSTDTQYF. The CDR3, as DNA: TGTGCCAGCTCTGCAACGGGTAGCACAGATACGCAGTATTTT.